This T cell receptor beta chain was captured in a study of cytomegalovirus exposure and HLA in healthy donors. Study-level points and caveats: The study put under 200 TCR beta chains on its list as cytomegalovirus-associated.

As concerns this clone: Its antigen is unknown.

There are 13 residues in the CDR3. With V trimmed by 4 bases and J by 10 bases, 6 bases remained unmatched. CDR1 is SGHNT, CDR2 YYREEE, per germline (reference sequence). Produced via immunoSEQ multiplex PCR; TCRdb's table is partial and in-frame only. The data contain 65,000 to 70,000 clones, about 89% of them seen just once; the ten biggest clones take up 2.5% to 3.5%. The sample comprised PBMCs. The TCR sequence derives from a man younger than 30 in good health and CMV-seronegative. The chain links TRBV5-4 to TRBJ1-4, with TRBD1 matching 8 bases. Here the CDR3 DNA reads TGTGCCAGCAGCCAGGACAGGGTAGGAAAACTGTTTTTT. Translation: CASSQDRVGKLFF.